One T cell receptor beta chain is described in this entry. These data come from a study of T cell responses to AZD1222 COVID-19 vaccine. Some clones are missing from TCRdb's copy, which holds only in-frame ones; the method was immunoSEQ multiplex PCR. The table records approximately 180,000 clones, approximately 90% of them present only once. J was trimmed by 5 bases and V by 6 bases; bases with no gene match: 7. The CDR3 extends over 14 amino acids. Germline V gene sequence: CDR1 MNHEY, CDR2 SVGAGI. The chain joins TRBV6-5 to TRBJ2-5, with 9 bases aligning to TRBD2. The material sequenced was peripheral blood, taken on day 0 of AZD1222 vaccination. The receptor was derived from an adult in good health. Written as DNA, the CDR3 is TGTGCCAGCAGAAAAGCGGGGGGCGGCGAGACCCAGTACTTC. Its translation is CASRKAGGGETQYF.